The clone carrying this T cell receptor (beta chain) has just a few counts. Its target is unknown. Stated time point: healthy volunteer bleed at 2 weeks. Extraction yielded total RNA from whole blood (unfractionated). The record originates from a study of human T cells and chemical hapten exposure. Background on the study: Small pooled library volume differences chiefly drove per-sample TCR yield variation. General study points: The study found that DPC sensitization did not change TCRs above 1 in 1000 frequency.

From germline, CDR1 is WSHSY and CDR2 SAAADI. Trimming cost V 3 bases and J 1 base; bases outside gene matches: 6. CDR3 length equals 16 residues. The library tagged each cDNA molecule with unique molecular identifiers. As handled by the study authors: Individual samples carried between roughly 23,224 and 700,000 TCRs, with approximately 100,000 as the median. TCRdb passed the RACE reads through MiXCR, listing each CDR3 protein once. The V and J calls here are based on TCRdb, not the publication. The sample holds roughly 130,000 distinct CDR3 sequences, roughly 9.5% seen once. The clonotype was recovered from a male donor in good health. Some clones in this sample may be carry-over from other donors' samples. Sequencing was done on a sample of whole blood. This rearrangement joins TRBV10-2 to TRBJ2-7, with 10 bases that match TRBD1. This CDR3 reads CASSELTGGLSYEQYF. CDR3 nucleotides: TGCGCCAGCAGTGAACTGACAGGGGGCTTATCCTACGAGCAGTACTTC.